The sequence of this TCR beta chain was determined in a study of cytomegalovirus exposure and HLA in healthy donors. The study, taken as a whole, reports: A later analysis showed TCR association rates differing by HLA locus, peaking at DRB1 and lowest at HLA-C. Overall, approximately 180 TCR beta chains were annotated as cytomegalovirus-associated.

Amplification used 60 Vbeta primers and 13 Jbeta primers. The assay was immunoSEQ multiplex PCR, and TCRdb's table has in-frame clones only and misses some. Here the sample spans around 76,000 clones, roughly 67% being singletons. As regards this clone: Its antigen is unknown.

V shed 0 bases, J shed 3 bases, and the junction held 4 bases outside the gene matches. Germline V gives CDR1 SGHRS, CDR2 YFSETQ. CDR3 length equals 16 residues. V and J are TRBV5-1 and TRBJ2-1; 9 nucleotides match TRBD1. The receptor's source is a man aged 35 to 55 in good health and CMV-seropositive. Material for sequencing was PBMCs. The CDR3 region has the DNA TGCGCCAGCAGCTTGGGGCCGGGACAGGGCTACAATGAGCAGTTCTTC. Translated, it gives CASSLGPGQGYNEQFF.